These 6 T cell receptor beta chains were sequenced from one sample in a study of molecular identifiers for immune sequencing clone quantification. Each CDR3 protein gets one entry after TCRdb re-called the PCR reads with MiXCR. The data contain about 100,000 distinct CDR3 sequences, 35% to 40% of them singletons. The sequencing input was naive CD8+ T cells from blood, with Jurkat cell RNA spiked in. The sample's subset: FACS-sorted CD8+CD4-CCR7+CD45RA+ naive T cells. These receptors were collected from a human donor in good health. Some libraries in this study had Jurkat cell RNA spiked in.

Many counts were recorded for this clonotype. A junction boundary mismatches the germline segment, possibly from a read error. CDR3 in amino acids: CASSLGGSTEAFF. The CDR3, as DNA: TGCGCCAGCAGCTTAGGAGGGTCCACTGAAGCTTTCTTT. The chain joins TRBV7-2 to TRBJ1-1; the D is unclear. From germline, CDR1 is SGHTA and CDR2 FQGNSA. The CDR3 is 13 residues long.

V usage is TRBV9 and J usage is TRBJ2-2; a weak D match, TRBD1 (5 bases). Trimming took off 3 bases at V and 4 bases at J, with 13 bases between the two ends. Germline V gene lookup returns CDR1 SGDLS and CDR2 YYNGEE. The CDR3 runs 15 residues. The CDR3 protein is CASSADGQATGELFF. The CDR3 DNA is TGTGCCAGCAGCGCAGATGGACAAGCCACCGGGGAGCTGTTTTTT.

In the case of this clonotype: This could be a read error, since a much larger clone is one nucleotide away. The rearrangement links TRBV5-6 to TRBJ2-7; perhaps D is TRBD1 or TRBD2 (5 bases each). The V end was cut by 10 bases, the J end by 4 bases, with 24 bases between. The CDR3 covers 15 residues. Germline lookup yields CDR1 SGHDT and CDR2 YYEEEE. CDR3 coding DNA: TGTGCCTGCCGAATGGGACCGATGTCCTTGTACGAGCAGTACTTC. Protein product: CACRMGPMSLYEQYF.

This clonotype was recorded a few times. The V gene is TRBV7-8, the J gene TRBJ2-1; D is possibly TRBD2 (6 bases). The CDR3 is 16 residues long. V lost 4 bases, J lost 7 bases, and 20 bases lay in between. Germline V gene lookup returns CDR1 SGHVS and CDR2 FQNEAQ. This CDR3 is CASSSAWGGNENEQFF. The CDR3 nucleotides are TGTGCCAGCAGCTCCGCCTGGGGCGGGAACGAAAATGAGCAGTTCTTC.

This clonotype was found a few times. V gene TRBV2 combines with J gene TRBJ2-3; a weak D match, TRBD1 (5 bases). The CDR3 runs to 15 residues. The V gene's germline CDR1 is SNHLY and CDR2 FYNNEI. V lost 3 bases to trimming and J lost 2 bases, with 12 bases between them. CDR3 residues: CASSDWQGDTDTQYF. CDR3 in DNA: TGTGCCAGCAGTGACTGGCAGGGTGACACAGATACGCAGTATTTT.

The gene calls are TRBV7-9 and TRBJ2-7; TRBD1 matches at 7 bases. Losses at the gene ends were 5 bases for V and 3 bases for J; bases not matched to a gene: 10. The CDR3 extends over 15 amino acids. Germline V gene data show CDR1 as SEHNR and CDR2 as FQNEAQ (reference sequence). CDR3 coding DNA: TGTGCCAGCAGCCAGACCGGGACAGATAACTACGAGCAGTACTTC. Its protein is CASSQTGTDNYEQYF. Drawing the rest from reference TRBV7-9 and TRBJ2-7, the complete variable domain is DTGVSQNPRHKITKRGQNVTFRCDPISEHNRLYWYRQTLGQGPEFLTYFQNEAQLEKSRLLSDRFSAERPKGSFSTLEIQRTEQGDSAMYLCASSQTGTDNYEQYFGPGTRLTVT.